One and the same sample provided the 19 T cell receptor beta chains below, sequenced in a study of T cell changes during pregnancy in multiple sclerosis. Generated by immunoSEQ multiplex PCR, the TCRdb table keeps only in-frame clones and is missing some. The sample holds under 60,000 clones, 80% to 95% seen once. The sequencing used CD4+ T cells from peripheral blood mononuclear cells, collected after pregnancy. The receptors were gathered from a female donor with multiple sclerosis, enrolled in a pregnancy study.

The chain joins TRBV9 to TRBJ1-2; 9 nucleotides line up with TRBD1. The germline V gene encodes CDR1 SGDLS and CDR2 YYNGEE. The CDR3 consists of 15 residues. Trimming took 2 bases from V and 6 from J; bases not matched to a gene: 8. CDR3 DNA: TGTGCCAGCAGCGTGGGACAGGGAGTTGTGAATGGCTACACCTTC. Amino acids: CASSVGQGVVNGYTF.

The V gene is TRBV28, the J gene TRBJ2-2, with a weak D call TRBD1 (5 bases). With 5 bases removed from V and 6 bases from J, the gap between germline ends came to 19 bases. Per germline, CDR1 MDHEN and CDR2 SYDVKM. This CDR3 contains 16 residues. The CDR3 DNA sequence: TGTGCCAGCAGTCCCCCCTTTAGGCAGGGCGCCGGGGAGCTGTTTTTT. Translating it yields CASSPPFRQGAGELFF.

This clone has only a few counts. V and J are TRBV6-5 and TRBJ2-7; 8 nucleotides align to TRBD1. Germline loops: CDR1 MNHEY, CDR2 SVGAGI. CDR3 length: 15 residues. V trimming: 4 bases; J trimming: 7 bases; junction bases outside the gene matches: 12. CDR3 sequence: CASSSNSQGAREQYF. In DNA form, the CDR3 reads TGTGCCAGCAGTTCCAATTCGCAGGGGGCGCGAGAGCAGTACTTC.

V usage is TRBV21-1 and J usage is TRBJ2-7; no DNA check was done on the table's D call, TRBD1. TRBV21-1 is a listed pseudogene. This CDR3 region has 18 residues. Written as DNA, the CDR3 is TGTGCCAGCAGCAAAGCGCTTTCAGAGGGACAGGGGGGCAGCGAGCAGTACTTC. Translating it yields CASSKALSEGQGGSEQYF.

J is TRBJ1-6 and V is TRBV6-5; tentatively, D is TRBD1 (5 bases). The CDR3 covers 14 residues. CDR1 and CDR2 (germline): MNHEY, SVGAGI. The V end lost 4 bases, the J end lost 6 bases, and 10 bases lay between the germline ends. The CDR3 DNA follows: TGTGCCAGCAGTTGGCGGGACTCTAATTCACCCCTCCACTTT. It encodes CASSWRDSNSPLHF.

This chain joins TRBV5-1 and TRBJ1-2, with a tentative D call TRBD1 (5 bases). V lost 4 bases and J lost 4, with 17 bases in between. This CDR3 spans 15 amino acids. Germline CDR1 is SGHRS and CDR2 is YFSETQ. The CDR3 reads CASSPEGVGTYGYTF. The CDR3 DNA reads as TGCGCCAGCAGCCCTGAAGGGGTCGGTACCTATGGCTACACCTTC.

The CDR3 region has the DNA TGTGCCAGCAGCTTAGGACCCCGTGGGGGGAGCAATCAGCCCCAGCATTTT. It codes for CASSLGPRGGSNQPQHF. The chain has TRBV7-8 and TRBJ1-5; D is possibly TRBD1 (5 bases). In germline, CDR1 is SGHVS, CDR2 FQNEAQ. The CDR3 has 17 amino acids. V lost 1 base and J lost 1, with 14 bases in between.

This clone was counted once. The V call is TRBV27, the J call TRBJ1-1, with 9 bases fitting TRBD1. V trimming: 6 bases; J trimming: 0 bases; junction bases outside the gene matches: 11. Per the germline V gene, CDR1 is MNHEY and CDR2 is SMNVEV (reference sequence). The length of the CDR3 is 17 residues. This chain's CDR3 is CASRTLRDRAMNTEAFF. The CDR3 coding sequence is TGTGCCAGCAGGACCCTTCGGGACAGGGCGATGAACACTGAAGCTTTCTTT.

This clone was detected only once. The chain employs TRBV9 and TRBJ2-3; 8 nucleotides agree with TRBD2. The CDR3 loop spans 18 amino acids. Trimming removed 0 bases from V and 0 bases from J; junction bases left unmatched: 9. Germline CDR1 is SGDLS and CDR2 is YYNGEE. The CDR3 loop is CASSVDSGGGTSTDTQYF. CDR3 nucleotide sequence: TGTGCCAGCAGCGTAGATAGCGGCGGGGGGACTAGCACAGATACGCAGTATTTT.

The chain uses TRBV29-1 and TRBJ2-7; 9 nucleotides match TRBD1. CDR3 length: 14 residues. Per the germline V gene, CDR1 is SQVTM and CDR2 is ANQGSEA. Trimming cost V 4 bases and J 1 base; bases outside gene matches: 5. CDR3: CSVAGDRESYEQYF. In DNA form, the CDR3 reads TGCAGCGTTGCTGGGGACAGGGAATCCTACGAGCAGTACTTC.

This clone came up once. V usage is TRBV18 and J usage is TRBJ2-3; tentatively, D is TRBD2 (5 bases). CDR1 and CDR2 (germline): KGHSH, LQKENI. This CDR3 has 16 residues. Trimming left V 2 bases short and J 6 bases short, with 18 bases between. CDR3 amino acids: CASSPGFQRHLDTQYF. For the CDR3, the DNA is TGTGCCAGCTCACCAGGATTTCAGCGGCACCTCGATACGCAGTATTTT.

The chain combines TRBV14 with TRBJ2-3; D gene unclear. The CDR3 totals 15 residues. Germline CDR1 SGHDN, CDR2 FVKESK. Trimming pared 0 bases from V and 0 bases from J, leaving 7 bases between. The CDR3 here is CASSQEARSTDTQYF. The CDR3 coding sequence is TGTGCCAGCAGCCAAGAAGCCAGGAGCACAGATACGCAGTATTTT.

The genes are TRBV19 and TRBJ1-5, with D maybe TRBD1 (5 bases). V was pared by 1 base and J by 5 bases, with 9 bases between. The CDR3 sequence is 14 residues long. CDR1 is LNHDA and CDR2 is SQIVND in the germline V gene (reference sequence). The CDR3 sequence: CASSIGQYDQPQHF. In DNA form, the CDR3 reads TGTGCCAGTAGTATAGGACAGTACGATCAGCCCCAGCATTTT.

This clone occurred once. This rearrangement joins TRBV6-5 to TRBJ2-7, with a weak D call TRBD2 (5 bases). The CDR3 totals 15 residues. V lost 8 bases and J lost 5, with 22 bases in between. Germline V gene data show CDR1 as MNHEY and CDR2 as SVGAGI. CDR3 in amino acids: CASEPSGSSAHEQYF. The DNA of the CDR3 is TGTGCCAGCGAGCCGTCGGGGTCTTCTGCGCACGAGCAGTACTTC.

This clone was picked up a small number of times. V is TRBV7-2 and J is TRBJ1-3; D call uncertain. The CDR3 extends over 13 amino acids. Looked up from germline, CDR1 is SGHTA and CDR2 is FQGNSA. Trimming cost V 7 bases and J 4 bases, with 11 bases left between them. CDR3 protein: CASTLERGNTIYF. CDR3 bases: TGTGCCAGCACCCTGGAGAGGGGAAACACCATATATTTT.

CDR3 region: CASRPGQLNTEAFF. CDR3 bases: TGTGCCAGCAGGCCGGGACAGCTGAACACTGAAGCTTTCTTT. The J gene is TRBJ1-1, the V gene TRBV2; 7 bases are a match to TRBD1. Germline V gives CDR1 SNHLY, CDR2 FYNNEI. The trim removed 6 bases at V and 0 bases at J, leaving 4 bases unmatched. CDR3 length: 14 amino acids.

This clone is a singleton in its sample. The chain couples TRBV29-1 to TRBJ2-2, with 7 bases aligning to TRBD1. The CDR3 covers 15 residues. V trimming: 1 base; J trimming: 2 bases; junction bases outside the gene matches: 4. Germline-derived CDR1 and CDR2 are SQVTM and ANQGSEA. This chain's CDR3 is CSVEGSGGNTGELFF. The CDR3 coding sequence is TGCAGCGTTGAAGGCTCAGGGGGAAACACCGGGGAGCTGTTTTTT.

The V and J genes are TRBV27 and TRBJ2-5, with TRBD1 as a possible D gene (6 bases). V lost 5 bases and J lost 1, with 14 bases in between. This CDR3 is built from 15 residues. Germline V gives CDR1 MNHEY, CDR2 SMNVEV (reference sequence). CDR3 nucleotides: TGTGCCAGCAGTCACAGGGTTCTAACCCAAGAGACCCAGTACTTC. Encoded protein: CASSHRVLTQETQYF.

V is TRBV7-9 and J is TRBJ2-3; 12 bases line up with TRBD2. The CDR3 has 15 residues. V lost 4 bases to trimming and J lost 4 bases; unmatched junction nucleotides: 3. Germline V gene sequence: CDR1 SEHNR, CDR2 FQNEAQ (reference sequence). DNA for the CDR3: TGTGCCAGCAGCTCTAGCGGGGGGGCATCAGATACGCAGTATTTT. Amino acids: CASSSSGGASDTQYF. Combining the CDR3 with reference TRBV7-9 and TRBJ2-3 gives the whole variable domain DTGVSQNPRHKITKRGQNVTFRCDPISEHNRLYWYRQTLGQGPEFLTYFQNEAQLEKSRLLSDRFSAERPKGSFSTLEIQRTEQGDSAMYLCASSSSGGASDTQYFGPGTRLTVL.